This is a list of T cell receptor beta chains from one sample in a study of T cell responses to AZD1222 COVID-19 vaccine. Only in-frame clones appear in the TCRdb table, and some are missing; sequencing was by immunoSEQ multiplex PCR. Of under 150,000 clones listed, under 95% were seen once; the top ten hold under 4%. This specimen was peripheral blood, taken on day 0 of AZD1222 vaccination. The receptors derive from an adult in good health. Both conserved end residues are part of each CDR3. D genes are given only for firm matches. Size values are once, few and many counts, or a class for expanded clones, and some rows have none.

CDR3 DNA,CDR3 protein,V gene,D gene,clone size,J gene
TGTGCCAGCAGCCTCAAGAACTATGGCTACACCTTC,CASSLKNYGYTF,TRBV28,NA,NA,TRBJ1-2
TGTGCCAGCAGCTTAACAGGGTTGGGCAATCAGCCCCAGCATTTT,CASSLTGLGNQPQHF,TRBV7-2,NA,NA,TRBJ1-5
TGTGCCAGTAGTATACAGGGGTCGACTAATGAAAAACTGTTTTTT,CASSIQGSTNEKLFF,TRBV19,NA,NA,TRBJ1-4
TGTGCCTGGGAGGCGCGTAGCGAGCAGTACTTC,CAWEARSEQYF,TRBV30,NA,NA,TRBJ2-7
TGTGCCTCGGGTCCCGGGGGTAGCGGTACCTACGAGCAGTACTTC,CASGPGGSGTYEQYF,TRBV6-5,NA,NA,TRBJ2-7
TGTGCCAGCAGCCCCGACAGGGGGCCTGATGAGCAGTTCTTC,CASSPDRGPDEQFF,TRBV7-9,TRBD1,NA,TRBJ2-1
TGCGCCAGCAGCTTGGATCCACTGGCTAGTGAGCAGTTCTTC,CASSLDPLASEQFF,TRBV5-1,NA,NA,TRBJ2-1
TGTGCCAGCAGTTTTAGCGACTATGGCTACACCTTC,CASSFSDYGYTF,TRBV28,NA,NA,TRBJ1-2
TGTGCCAGCAGCTTGGGTGCGGGAACTAGCACAGATACGCAGTATTTT,CASSLGAGTSTDTQYF,TRBV5-4,NA,NA,TRBJ2-3
TGTGCCAGCAGCCAAGGCTGGCAGATTAATCAGCCCCAGCATTTT,CASSQGWQINQPQHF,TRBV3-1/TRBV3-2,NA,NA,TRBJ1-5
TGCGCCAGCAGCTTATGGGCAGGGGGCGCTTATGGCTACACCTTC,CASSLWAGGAYGYTF,TRBV5-1,TRBD1,once,TRBJ1-2
TGTGCCAGCAGCAAAACTGGAGCACCGGCCTACGAGCAGTACTTC,CASSKTGAPAYEQYF,TRBV7-9,NA,NA,TRBJ2-7
TGTGCCTGGAGTCAAATCCCCCGAGTCGGTACGCAGTATTTT,CAWSQIPRVGTQYF,TRBV30,NA,NA,TRBJ2-3
TGTGCCAGCAGCTTAGTGTCTGACAGACTTTATGGCTACACCTTC,CASSLVSDRLYGYTF,TRBV7-9,NA,NA,TRBJ1-2
TGTGCCAGCAGTTTCCTGGGACAGCTCACAGATACGCAGTATTTT,CASSFLGQLTDTQYF,TRBV27,TRBD1,NA,TRBJ2-3
TGTGCCTGGAGTGTCGGGGGTGGCATGGGGGCCTACACCTTC,CAWSVGGGMGAYTF,TRBV30,NA,NA,TRBJ1-2
TGCGCCAGCAGCTTGACCCAAATGGAGCAGTACTTC,CASSLTQMEQYF,TRBV5-1,NA,NA,TRBJ2-7
TGTGCCAGCAGTCGGGAGATCTCTTCGAATGAGCAGTTCTTC,CASSREISSNEQFF,TRBV6-4,NA,NA,TRBJ2-1
TGTGCCAGCAGACTACAGGCTAACACTGAAGCTTTCTTT,CASRLQANTEAFF,TRBV6-5,NA,NA,TRBJ1-1
TGTGCCAGCAGATCCCTACCGGGGCCCCAGCATTTT,CASRSLPGPQHF,TRBV27,NA,once,TRBJ1-5
TGTGCCAGCAGACAGGGTATTGTCACTGAAGCTTTCTTT,CASRQGIVTEAFF,TRBV27,NA,NA,TRBJ1-1
TGTGCCAGCAGTTTACCCCACCAAGGCTACAATGAGCAGTTCTTC,CASSLPHQGYNEQFF,TRBV28,NA,NA,TRBJ2-1
TGTGCCAGCAGCTTAGTAAAGGGGCACGGAAACACCATATATTTT,CASSLVKGHGNTIYF,TRBV7-8,NA,once,TRBJ1-3
TGTGCCAGCAGCTTAGCGAGTTTGGGGTGGGAGTTCTTC,CASSLASLGWEFF,TRBV7-9,NA,NA,TRBJ2-1
TGCGCCAGCAGCCAGGGCCTATACTATGGCTACACCTTC,CASSQGLYYGYTF,TRBV4-1,NA,NA,TRBJ1-2
TGTGCCAGCAGTAATTGGGGGACTGAAGCTTTCTTT,CASSNWGTEAFF,TRBV6-6,NA,NA,TRBJ1-1
TGTGCCAGCAGCCAAAAAGGACAGGGTAAAAAGAACACTGAAGCTTTCTTT,CASSQKGQGKKNTEAFF,TRBV7-9,TRBD1,NA,TRBJ1-1
TGCGCCAGCAGTGAACCGGACTACCTGCAGTTCTTC,CASSEPDYLQFF,TRBV10-2,NA,NA,TRBJ2-1
TGTGCCTGGAGTGGCACATACGAAGGTGGCTACACCTTC,CAWSGTYEGGYTF,TRBV30,NA,NA,TRBJ1-2
TGCAGCGCCCTAGACGACAGTCGAGAGACCCAGTACTTC,CSALDDSRETQYF,TRBV29-1,NA,NA,TRBJ2-5
TGTGCCAGCAGCGTCGGTAGCGGGAGCACCTACGAGCAGTACTTC,CASSVGSGSTYEQYF,TRBV9,TRBD2,NA,TRBJ2-7
TGCGCCAGCAGCGGGACAGAAGGAGGTATCGGGGAGCTGTTTTTT,CASSGTEGGIGELFF,TRBV5-1,TRBD1,NA,TRBJ2-2
TGTGCCATCAGTCCGGACAGGGAGAGCAATCAGCCCCAGCATTTT,CAISPDRESNQPQHF,TRBV10-3,TRBD1,NA,TRBJ1-5